This T cell receptor beta chain was profiled in a study of cytomegalovirus exposure and HLA in healthy donors. Study-level information: Around 76% of 398 genotyped donors fell in the Caucasian-associated ancestry cluster. Broader study findings: Earlier results showed most TCR beta V segments being productive about 90% or about 30% of the time.

As concerns this clone: Antigen specificity is unknown.

Germline CDR1 and CDR2: SGHNT and YYREEE (reference sequence). This CDR3 spans 14 amino acids. PCR primers comprised 60 Vbeta and 13 Jbeta primers. The protocol was immunoSEQ multiplex PCR, while the TCRdb copy is restricted to in-frame clones and leaves out a portion. The sample carries some 59,000 clones, roughly 85% recorded once. Sequencing input: PBMCs. The source is a woman in her late teens or twenties in good health and CMV-seronegative. The genes are TRBV5-4 and TRBJ2-5, with D perhaps TRBD2 (5 bases). The DNA end favors TRBJ2-7, so the J call may be wrong. The CDR3: CASSPGLVGDEQYF. The CDR3 DNA sequence: TGTGCCAGCAGCCCCGGACTTGTGGGCGACGAGCAGTACTTC.